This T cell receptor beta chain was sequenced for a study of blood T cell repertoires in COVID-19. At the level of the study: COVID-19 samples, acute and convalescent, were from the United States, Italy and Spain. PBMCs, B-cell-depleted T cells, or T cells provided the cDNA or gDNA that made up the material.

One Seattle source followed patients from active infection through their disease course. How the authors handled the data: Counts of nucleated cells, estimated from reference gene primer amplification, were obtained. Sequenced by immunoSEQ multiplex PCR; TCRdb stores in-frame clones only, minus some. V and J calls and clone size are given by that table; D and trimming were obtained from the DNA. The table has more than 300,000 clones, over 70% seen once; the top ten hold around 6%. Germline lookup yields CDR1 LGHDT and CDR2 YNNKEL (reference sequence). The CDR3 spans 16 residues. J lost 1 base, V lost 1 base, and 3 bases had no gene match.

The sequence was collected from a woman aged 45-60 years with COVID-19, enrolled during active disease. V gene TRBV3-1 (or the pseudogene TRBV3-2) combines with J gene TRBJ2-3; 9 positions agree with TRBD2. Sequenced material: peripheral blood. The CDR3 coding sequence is TGTGCCAGCAGCCAAGCGATAGCGGGGGGCACAGATACGCAGTATTTT. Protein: CASSQAIAGGTDTQYF.